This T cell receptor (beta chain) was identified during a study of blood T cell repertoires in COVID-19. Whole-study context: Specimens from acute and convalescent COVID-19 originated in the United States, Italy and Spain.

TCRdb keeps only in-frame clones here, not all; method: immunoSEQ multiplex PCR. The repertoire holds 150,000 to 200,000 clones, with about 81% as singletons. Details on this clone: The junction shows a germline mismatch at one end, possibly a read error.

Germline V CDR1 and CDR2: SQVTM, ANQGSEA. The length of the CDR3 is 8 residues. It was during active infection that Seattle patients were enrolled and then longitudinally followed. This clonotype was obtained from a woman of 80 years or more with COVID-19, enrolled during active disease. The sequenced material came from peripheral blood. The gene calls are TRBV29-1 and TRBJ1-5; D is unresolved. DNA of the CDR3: TGCAGCCCTCAGACCCAGCATTTT. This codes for CSPQTQHF.